The rows below give T cell receptor beta chains drawn from one sample of a study of T cell changes during pregnancy in multiple sclerosis. Using immunoSEQ multiplex PCR, the repertoire was profiled, and TCRdb retains in-frame clones only, with some absent. This table holds approximately 100,000 clones, approximately 92% found once. The material sequenced was peripheral blood, taken in the second trimester of pregnancy. The origin of the receptors is a female donor with multiple sclerosis, enrolled in a pregnancy study. CDR3s include the opening cysteine and the closing phenylalanine or tryptophan. The D gene is left open where the match is weak. Size is stated for part of the rows, as once, few or many counts, or as a class when the clone is expanded.

j_call cdr3_length clone_size d_call v_call cdr3_nt cdr3_aa
TRBJ1-3 19 NA TRBD1 TRBV15 TGTGCCACCAGCAGAGATCAAGGACAGGGGCCTTACCCTGGAAACACCATATATTTT CATSRDQGQGPYPGNTIYF
TRBJ2-1 13 NA TRBD1 TRBV7-3 TGTGCCAGCAGCTTACCAGGGGGACATGAGCAGTTCTTC CASSLPGGHEQFF
TRBJ1-2 15 once TRBD1 TRBV6-5 TGTGCCAGCAGTCCGACAGGGGCCGGAGACTATGGCTACACCTTC CASSPTGAGDYGYTF
TRBJ1-3 15 NA NA TRBV6-1 TGTGCCAGCAGTGAGCAGGGCCACTCTGGAAACACCATATATTTT CASSEQGHSGNTIYF
TRBJ2-7 15 NA TRBD2 TRBV5-1 TGCGCCAGCAGCTTGGAACTAGCGGGGTTCTACGAGCAGTACTTC CASSLELAGFYEQYF
TRBJ1-2 15 NA NA TRBV19 TGTGCCAGTAGTATTGATCACAGGGCTTACTATGGCTACACCTTC CASSIDHRAYYGYTF
TRBJ2-7 17 once TRBD2 TRBV10-3 TGTGCCATCAGTGAGAGACTAGCGGGAGGGCCTCATCTCGAGCAGTACTTC CAISERLAGGPHLEQYF
TRBJ2-1 13 NA TRBD2 TRBV6-1 TGTGCCAGCAGTCCTAGCGGGGGCAATGAGCAGTTCTTC CASSPSGGNEQFF
TRBJ2-7 16 NA NA TRBV9 TGTGCCAGCAGCTCAGGAGGAGAGTTCTGGTCCTACGAGCAGTACTTC CASSSGGEFWSYEQYF
TRBJ2-5 14 NA NA TRBV18 TGTGCCAGCTCACCGGTTTCAAGCGAAGAGACCCAGTACTTC CASSPVSSEETQYF
TRBJ1-1 14 NA TRBD1 TRBV27 TGTGCCAGCAGACCTGGACAGGGGAACACTGAAGCTTTCTTT CASRPGQGNTEAFF
TRBJ2-3 16 NA TRBD2 TRBV5-1 TGCGCCAGCAGCATCCGCCTAGCGGAGAGGACAGATACGCAGTATTTT CASSIRLAERTDTQYF
TRBJ1-2 15 NA TRBD1 TRBV2 TGTGCCAGCGTCGTGCAGGGGGCTCTGGGCTATGGCTACACCTTC CASVVQGALGYGYTF
TRBJ1-1 15 NA NA TRBV30 TGTGCCTGGACTACTCGGACAGCTCCCAACACTGAAGCTTTCTTT CAWTTRTAPNTEAFF
TRBJ2-3 16 NA NA TRBV9 TGTGCCAGCAGCGTATTTCCCCATGTAGTCACAGATACGCAGTATTTT CASSVFPHVVTDTQYF
TRBJ1-6 17 NA TRBD1 TRBV18 TGTGCCAGCTCACCCATCCCAGGGGGCGCGGAAAATTCACCCCTCCACTTT CASSPIPGGAENSPLHF